This TCR beta chain was found in a study of cytomegalovirus exposure and HLA in healthy donors. The PCR used 60 Vbeta and 13 Jbeta primers. Clones were sequenced by immunoSEQ multiplex PCR, and TCRdb holds only the in-frame ones, with some missing. The sample records about 140,000 clones, roughly 87% being singletons. The CDR3 is 14 residues long. Germline V gives CDR1 MDHEN, CDR2 SYDVKM. V lost 2 bases to trimming and J lost 2 bases, with 10 bases between them. This clone was observed a single time. The receptor was derived from a woman aged 40 to 55 in good health and CMV-seronegative. V is TRBV28 and J is TRBJ2-7, with unresolved D. The specimen sequenced was PBMCs. CDR3 DNA sequence: TGTGCCAGCAGTTTAGAGTTAGAAACCTACGAGCAGTACTTC. It is translated as CASSLELETYEQYF.